Listed here are 26 T cell receptor beta chains from one sample, sequenced in a study of T cell responses to AZD1222 COVID-19 vaccine. Libraries were prepared by immunoSEQ multiplex PCR; TCRdb keeps only in-frame clonotypes and omits some of them. Here the sample spans 150,000 or so clones, 90% being singletons. The sequenced sample was peripheral blood, obtained 28 days after the second AZD1222 dose. Source of these receptors: an adult who received the AZD1222 COVID-19 vaccine.

V usage is TRBV27 and J usage is TRBJ2-1; 11 bases align to TRBD2. This CDR3 contains 15 residues. The J segment lost 5 bases and the V segment lost 5 bases, leaving 5 bases of the junction unmatched. CDR1 is MNHEY and CDR2 is SMNVEV in the germline V gene (reference sequence). The CDR3 nucleotides read TGTGCCAGCAGTCGGGGACTAGCGGTGAACAATGAGCAGTTCTTC. Protein product: CASSRGLAVNNEQFF.

This clone has a handful of counts. The chain recombines TRBV3-1 (or the pseudogene TRBV3-2) with TRBJ1-6; D may be TRBD1 (6 bases). This CDR3 is built from 15 residues. Trimming left V 5 bases short and J 10 bases short, with 18 bases between. Germline V gene lookup returns CDR1 LGHDT and CDR2 YNNKEL (reference sequence). CDR3: CASSVGGKGVSPLHF. CDR3 sequence (DNA): TGTGCCAGCAGCGTAGGGGGGAAAGGAGTGTCACCCCTCCACTTT.

The chain employs TRBV14 and TRBJ2-3; 9 bases are a match to TRBD1. CDR1 SGHDN and CDR2 FVKESK come from the germline V gene. The CDR3 loop spans 16 amino acids. V dropped 4 bases and J dropped 0; count of bases not matched to a gene: 5. CDR3 in amino acids: CASSLDRGISTDTQYF. CDR3 bases: TGTGCCAGCAGCCTCGACAGGGGGATTAGCACAGATACGCAGTATTTT.

This clone has only a few counts. The chain links TRBV5-4 to TRBJ1-2; D is perhaps TRBD1 (6 bases). With 2 bases removed from V and 2 bases from J, the gap between germline ends came to 10 bases. CDR1 SGHNT and CDR2 YYREEE come from the germline V gene (reference sequence). There are 14 residues in the CDR3. The CDR3 sequence is CASSFRTANYGYTF. CDR3 DNA: TGTGCCAGCAGCTTCCGGACAGCCAACTATGGCTACACCTTC.

J is TRBJ2-6 and V is TRBV19; D is ambiguous. The CDR3 is 15 residues long. Germline V CDR1 and CDR2: LNHDA, SQIVND (reference sequence). V was clipped by 3 bases and J by 2 bases, with 8 bases between them. CDR3 nucleotides: TGTGCCAGTAGTATTGTCAGTCCTGGGGCCAACGTCCTGACTTTC. This gives the protein CASSIVSPGANVLTF.

The J gene is TRBJ1-4, the V gene TRBV2, with D possibly being TRBD1 (6 bases). Germline lookup yields CDR1 SNHLY and CDR2 FYNNEI. V lost 3 bases to trimming and J lost 4 bases, with 15 bases between them. The CDR3 runs 16 residues. The CDR3 protein is CASSDLGARNNEKLFF. The CDR3, as DNA: TGTGCCAGCAGTGATCTGGGGGCGCGTAATAATGAAAAACTGTTTTTT.

The rearrangement links TRBV6-1 to TRBJ1-4, with 7 bases matching TRBD1. CDR3 size: 16 residues. Germline V gene sequence: CDR1 MNHNS, CDR2 SASEGT. The ends lost 1 base at V and 5 bases at J; junction bases unmatched: 7. CDR3 protein: CASSEGGGGGNEKLFF. The CDR3, as DNA: TGTGCCAGCAGTGAAGGGGGAGGGGGCGGGAATGAAAAACTGTTTTTT.

The rearrangement uses TRBV30 and TRBJ2-1, with a possible D match to TRBD1 (6 bases). Trimming removed 3 bases from V and 8 bases from J, with 17 bases in between. The CDR3 sequence is 14 residues long. Germline V gene sequence: CDR1 GTSNPN, CDR2 SVGIG (reference sequence). CDR3 in DNA: TGTGCCTGGAGGGTAGGGGGATACAACTATGAGCAGTTCTTC. It is translated as CAWRVGGYNYEQFF.

The chain couples TRBV5-5 to TRBJ1-2, with TRBD1 matching 7 bases. Germline V gives CDR1 SGHKS, CDR2 YYEKEE (reference sequence). The CDR3 runs 15 residues. J lost 2 bases, V lost 4 bases, and 8 bases had no gene match. The CDR3 nucleotides read TGTGCCAGCAGCCGCGACGGGACAGACAACTATGGCTACACCTTC. Translated: CASSRDGTDNYGYTF. Combining the CDR3 with reference TRBV5-5 and TRBJ1-2 gives the whole variable domain DAGVTQSPTHLIKTRGQQVTLRCSPISGHKSVSWYQQVLGQGPQFIFQYYEKEERGRGNFPDRFSARQFPNYSSELNVNALLLGDSALYLCASSRDGTDNYGYTFGSGTRLTVV.

V gene TRBV6-6 combines with J gene TRBJ1-5; 11 bases are a match to TRBD1. CDR1 and CDR2 from the germline V gene are MNHNY and SVGAGI (reference sequence). V shed 5 bases and J 15 bases; nucleotides not matched to a gene: 3. The CDR3 loop spans 11 amino acids. The CDR3 bases are TGTGCCAGCAGTGGGACAGGGGGTCCGCATTTT. Translation gives CASSGTGGPHF.

The rearrangement links TRBV12-3 or TRBV12-4 to TRBJ1-2, with a weak D call TRBD1 (6 bases). CDR3 length equals 13 residues. Trimming cost V 6 bases and J 5 bases, with 13 bases left between them. CDR3 sequence: CASRASQGYGYTF. CDR3 nucleotides: TGTGCCAGCAGGGCAAGCCAGGGGTATGGCTACACCTTC.

The chain has TRBV5-5 and TRBJ1-2; perhaps TRBD1 as D (5 bases). The V gene lost 4 bases and the J gene lost 8 bases, with 21 bases spanning the gap. The V gene's germline CDR1 is SGHKS and CDR2 YYEKEE (reference sequence). The CDR3 has 15 amino acids. CDR3: CASSTEAGSYGGYTF. In nucleotides, the CDR3 is TGTGCCAGCAGCACGGAGGCAGGGTCCTATGGGGGCTACACCTTC.

The chain is built from TRBV27 and TRBJ2-4; D is unresolved. The CDR3 sequence is 14 residues long. Trimming cost V 2 bases and J 5 bases, with 10 bases left between them. Germline-derived CDR1 and CDR2 are MNHEY and SMNVEV (reference sequence). This CDR3 reads CASSLRATQNIQYF. The CDR3 nucleotides read TGTGCCAGCAGTTTAAGGGCCACGCAAAACATTCAGTACTTC.

The chain recombines TRBV5-5 with TRBJ1-2; D is uncertain. Germline V gives CDR1 SGHKS, CDR2 YYEKEE (reference sequence). The CDR3 is 13 residues long. The ends were cut back, 0 bases at V and 0 bases at J, with 3 bases in the middle. The CDR3 reads CASSLVSNYGYTF. Written as DNA, the CDR3 is TGTGCCAGCAGCTTGGTTTCTAACTATGGCTACACCTTC.

This chain connects TRBV18 to TRBJ1-5, with D perhaps TRBD1 (6 bases). This CDR3 contains 16 residues. CDR1 and CDR2 from the germline V gene are KGHSH and LQKENI. The germline V and J ends were trimmed by 2 bases and 2 bases, with 13 bases remaining between them. DNA of the CDR3: TGTGCCAGCTCACCAGGAAGCTCAGGGGGCAATCAGCCCCAGCATTTT. As protein: CASSPGSSGGNQPQHF.

The chain couples TRBV6-5 to TRBJ1-2; a weak D match, TRBD1 (6 bases). V was trimmed by 4 bases and J by 5 bases, leaving 20 bases between them. CDR3 length equals 16 residues. Per germline, CDR1 MNHEY and CDR2 SVGAGI. The CDR3 protein is CASSSFGARGGYGYTF. For the CDR3, the DNA is TGTGCCAGCAGTTCCTTCGGGGCCAGGGGCGGGTATGGCTACACCTTC.

The rearrangement links TRBV3-1 (or the pseudogene TRBV3-2) to TRBJ1-1; maybe TRBD1 (6 bases). CDR1 and CDR2 (germline): LGHDT, YNNKEL (reference sequence). This CDR3 spans 16 amino acids. Trimming shortened V by 5 bases and J by 4 bases, and 20 bases separated the two germline ends. The CDR3 DNA is TGTGCCAGCAGCGTCTATGGTGGGGGGCTGAGCACTGAAGCTTTCTTT. This translates into CASSVYGGGLSTEAFF.

This clone was observed a single time. The rearrangement joins TRBV5-1 to TRBJ2-1, with a possible D match to TRBD2 (6 bases). This CDR3 has 14 amino acids. Trimming removed 0 bases at V and 8 bases at J, with 12 bases between. Looked up from germline, CDR1 is SGHRS and CDR2 is YFSETQ. The CDR3 protein is CASSLGGLRDEQFF. CDR3 DNA: TGCGCCAGCAGCTTGGGGGGACTTAGGGATGAGCAGTTCTTC.

CDR3 DNA: TGTGCCACCACACTTAATGAAAAACTGTTTTTT. It translates to CATTLNEKLFF. The gene calls are TRBV24-1 and TRBJ1-4, with D hard to call. Germline V gene data show CDR1 as KGHDR and CDR2 as SFDVKD. The CDR3 totals 11 residues. V shed 8 bases and J shed 4 bases, with 4 bases lying between them.

This clone was recorded once. The CDR3 is CASKTEGLSYEQYF. The CDR3 region has the DNA TGCGCCAGCAAGACGGAAGGCCTTTCCTACGAGCAGTACTTC. The chain joins TRBV5-1 to TRBJ2-7, with unresolved D. The CDR3 has 14 amino acids. Germline V gene sequence: CDR1 SGHRS, CDR2 YFSETQ. Trimming cost V 6 bases and J 1 base, with 14 bases left between them. Together with reference TRBV5-1 and TRBJ2-7, the CDR3 gives the full variable domain: KAGVTQTPRYLIKTRGQQVTLSCSPISGHRSVSWYQQTPGQGLQFLFEYFSETQRNKGNFPGRFSGRQFSNSRSEMNVSTLELGDSALYLCASKTEGLSYEQYFGPGTRLTVT.

A single count supports this clone. This chain links TRBV9 with TRBJ2-1; 9 bases agree with TRBD2. The CDR3 has 16 residues. V was pared by 0 bases and J by 4 bases, with 5 bases of the junction left unmatched. Germline lookup yields CDR1 SGDLS and CDR2 YYNGEE. DNA of the CDR3: TGTGCCAGCAGCGTAGAGGGACTAGCATTGTACAATGAGCAGTTCTTC. It yields the protein CASSVEGLALYNEQFF. Complete variable domain (other parts from reference TRBV9 and TRBJ2-1): DSGVTQTPKHLITATGQRVTLRCSPRSGDLSVYWYQQSLDQGLQFLIQYYNGEERAKGNILERFSAQQFPDLHSELNLSSLELGDSALYFCASSVEGLALYNEQFFGPGTRLTVL.

This rearrangement joins TRBV12-3 or TRBV12-4 to TRBJ1-2; D not resolved. This CDR3 is built from 13 residues. V was cut by 6 bases and J by 4 bases, with 12 bases left in between. CDR3 amino acids: CASSSTSLYGYTF. The CDR3 DNA is TGTGCCAGCAGCTCCACTTCCCTCTATGGCTACACCTTC.

J is TRBJ1-4 and V is TRBV7-9; no definite D call. CDR1 SEHNR and CDR2 FQNEAQ come from the germline V gene (reference sequence). Trimming left V 5 bases short and J 8 bases short, with 15 bases between. This CDR3 has 14 residues. CDR3: CASSNDGELEKLFF. In nucleotides, the CDR3 is TGTGCCAGCAGCAACGACGGGGAATTAGAAAAACTGTTTTTT. Full variable domain (outside the CDR3, taken from reference TRBV7-9 and TRBJ1-4): DTGVSQNPRHKITKRGQNVTFRCDPISEHNRLYWYRQTLGQGPEFLTYFQNEAQLEKSRLLSDRFSAERPKGSFSTLEIQRTEQGDSAMYLCASSNDGELEKLFFGSGTQLSVL.

This chain links TRBV12-5 with TRBJ1-5; 7 bases are shared with TRBD1. V shed 0 bases, J shed 2 bases, and the junction held 1 base outside the gene matches. The germline V gene has CDR1 LGHNT and CDR2 FRNRAP. CDR3 size: 15 residues. CDR3 in amino acids: CASGLVQGRNQPQHF. The CDR3 DNA follows: TGTGCTAGTGGTTTGGTACAGGGGCGCAATCAGCCCCAGCATTTT. The variable domain in full, completed from reference TRBV12-5 and TRBJ1-5, reads DARVTQTPRHKVTEMGQEVTMRCQPILGHNTVFWYRQTMMQGLELLAYFRNRAPLDDSGMPKDRFSAEMPDATLATLKIQPSEPRDSAVYFCASGLVQGRNQPQHFGDGTRLSIL.

The chain uses TRBV5-6 and TRBJ1-6, with 8 bases that match TRBD1. CDR1 is SGHDT and CDR2 is YYEEEE in the germline V gene. The V and J ends lost 0 bases and 0 bases, in that order; junction bases with no gene match: 5. CDR3 size: 18 residues. The CDR3 nucleotides are TGTGCCAGCAGCTTGGTTAGGGACAGGAGCTCCTATAATTCACCCCTCCACTTT. This codes for CASSLVRDRSSYNSPLHF.

This clone was seen only once. The CDR3 DNA reads TGTGCCATCAACCCACAGGGAGGCTTAGGAAACACCATATATTTT. This sequence encodes CAINPQGGLGNTIYF. The chain joins TRBV10-3 to TRBJ1-3, with D possibly TRBD1 on 6 matching bases. Germline CDR1 and CDR2: ENHRY and SYGVKD. V lost 7 bases to trimming and J lost 4 bases, with 17 bases between them. The CDR3 sequence is 15 residues long.